Each of the 31 T cell receptor beta chains below was sequenced from the same sample in a study of blood T cell repertoires in COVID-19. The method was immunoSEQ multiplex PCR; TCRdb's version includes in-frame clones alone and lacks a portion of them. The sample gives about 180,000 clones, 85% to 90% of which show up once; 2.9% is in the top ten. Sequenced material: peripheral blood. The receptor set was obtained from a woman aged 25 to 45 with active or convalescent COVID-19.

The rearrangement uses TRBV29-1 and TRBJ2-7; TRBD1 matches at 8 bases. Per the germline V gene, CDR1 is SQVTM and CDR2 is ANQGSEA. CDR3 length: 12 amino acids. With 6 bases clipped from V and 5 bases from J, the junction kept 6 bases outside the gene matches. CDR3 DNA: TGCAGCGTCACGGGACAGGCTGACGAGCAGTACTTC. Translated: CSVTGQADEQYF.

Notes on this clone: The same CDR3 arises from other DNA sequences in this sample as well. The chain uses TRBV10-3 and TRBJ1-1, with unresolved D. Trimming cost V 3 bases and J 0 bases, with 11 bases left between them. Germline-derived CDR1 and CDR2 are ENHRY and SYGVKD. This CDR3 has 15 residues. Here the CDR3 reads CAISESGRMNTEAFF. The CDR3 nucleotides read TGTGCCATCAGTGAATCAGGAAGAATGAACACTGAAGCTTTCTTT.

The CDR3: CASSPTSGSFNEQFF. As DNA, the CDR3 is TGTGCCAGCAGTCCCACTAGCGGGAGCTTCAATGAGCAGTTCTTC. The J gene is TRBJ2-1, the V gene TRBV7-2, with TRBD2 matching over 11 bases. The trim removed 6 bases at V and 6 bases at J, leaving 7 bases unmatched. Germline V gene sequence: CDR1 SGHTA, CDR2 FQGNSA. CDR3 length equals 15 residues.

The V and J genes are TRBV14 and TRBJ2-5; TRBD1 aligns across 9 bases. J lost 2 bases, V lost 1 base, and 8 bases had no gene match. Germline CDR1 is SGHDN and CDR2 is FVKESK. This CDR3 has 17 residues. The CDR3 loop is CASSQVFGTGTQETQYF. The CDR3 coding sequence is TGTGCCAGCAGCCAAGTGTTCGGGACAGGGACGCAAGAGACCCAGTACTTC.

The chain recombines TRBV2 with TRBJ1-3, with D unclear. The V gene's germline CDR1 is SNHLY and CDR2 FYNNEI. The CDR3 is 14 residues long. Trimming shortened V by 3 bases and J by 1 base, and 7 bases separated the two germline ends. CDR3 protein: CASSDVGSGNTIYF. CDR3 DNA: TGTGCCAGCAGTGACGTCGGGTCTGGAAACACCATATATTTT.

This chain links TRBV2 with TRBJ1-3; the D gene is possibly TRBD1 (6 bases). V was pared by 0 bases and J by 9 bases, with 18 bases between. Germline V gives CDR1 SNHLY, CDR2 FYNNEI. The CDR3 consists of 16 residues. CDR3 protein: CASSEARGQSRATIYF. In nucleotides, the CDR3 is TGTGCCAGCAGTGAAGCCAGAGGACAGTCCCGAGCCACCATATATTTT.

This clone was found a few times. The chain carries TRBV11-3 and TRBJ1-1; the D gene is possibly TRBD1 (6 bases). Germline assignment: CDR1 SGHNT and CDR2 YENEEA. Between the trimmed V and J ends, which lost 4 bases and 0 bases, there was a span of 9 bases. This CDR3 spans 14 amino acids. CDR3 sequence reads: CASSWEGVNTEAFF. The CDR3 DNA sequence: TGTGCCAGCAGCTGGGAGGGGGTGAACACTGAAGCTTTCTTT.

V usage is TRBV6-4 and J usage is TRBJ2-1; D is perhaps TRBD2 (6 bases). The length of the CDR3 is 15 residues. Germline lookup yields CDR1 MRHNA and CDR2 SNTAGT. Trimming took off 5 bases at V and 6 bases at J, with 17 bases between the two ends. The CDR3 protein is CASSILARPINEQFF. The CDR3 nucleotides are TGTGCCAGCAGTATACTAGCACGACCTATCAATGAGCAGTTCTTC.

V and J are TRBV28 and TRBJ1-6, with unresolved D. The CDR3 contains 15 residues. V lost 6 bases and J lost 0, with 9 bases in between. The V gene's germline CDR1 is MDHEN and CDR2 SYDVKM. As DNA, the CDR3 is TGTGCCAGCAGCTCCGGGAGCTCCTATAATTCACCCCTCCACTTT. Encoded protein: CASSSGSSYNSPLHF.

This clone was found many times. The J gene is TRBJ1-1, the V gene TRBV3-1 (or the pseudogene TRBV3-2); the match to TRBD1 covers 7 bases. The CDR3 is 14 residues long. The junction had 6 bases not matched to a gene; V was cut back by 4 bases and J by 4 bases. CDR1 is LGHDT, CDR2 YNNKEL, per germline (reference sequence). Here the CDR3 DNA reads TGTGCCAGCAGCCCGACGACAGGGAGCACTGAAGCTTTCTTT. It yields the protein CASSPTTGSTEAFF.

The V gene is TRBV5-6, the J gene TRBJ2-7, with a weak D call TRBD2 (6 bases). The V end was cut by 1 base, the J end by 7 bases, with 15 bases between. Germline-derived CDR1 and CDR2 are SGHDT and YYEEEE. The CDR3 extends over 14 amino acids. The chain's CDR3 is CASSLTGSAGEQYF. For the CDR3, the DNA is TGTGCCAGCAGCTTGACCGGGAGTGCAGGAGAGCAGTACTTC.

The V and J genes are TRBV18 and TRBJ1-6, with TRBD1 as a possible D gene (5 bases). The ends were cut back, 4 bases at V and 5 bases at J, with 9 bases in the middle. Germline V gene lookup returns CDR1 KGHSH and CDR2 LQKENI. The CDR3 has 14 amino acids. CDR3 sequence reads: CASSRREDNSPLHF. The DNA for the CDR3 is TGTGCCAGCTCACGCAGGGAGGATAATTCACCCCTCCACTTT.

The chain employs TRBV28 and TRBJ1-5, with 10 bases matching TRBD1. This CDR3 is 12 amino acids long. J lost 12 bases, V lost 7 bases, and 6 bases had no gene match. Germline assignment: CDR1 MDHEN and CDR2 SYDVKM. This CDR3 is CASTWGQGLQHF. The CDR3 DNA sequence: TGTGCCAGCACCTGGGGACAGGGGCTCCAGCATTTT.

This clone has a single count. The chain links TRBV18 to TRBJ2-4, with D tentatively TRBD2 (6 bases). The V and J ends lost 2 bases and 8 bases respectively, with 13 bases between them. This CDR3 spans 14 amino acids. CDR1 is KGHSH, CDR2 LQKENI, per germline. CDR3 nucleotide sequence: TGTGCCAGCTCACCAGGGGGGAGGCGAGACATTCAGTACTTC. This codes for CASSPGGRRDIQYF.

The chain joins TRBV10-2 to TRBJ2-1; 12 bases map to TRBD2. This CDR3 region has 18 residues. Germline-derived CDR1 and CDR2 are WSHSY and SAAADI. J was trimmed by 7 bases and V by 2 bases; bases with no gene match: 12. DNA for the CDR3: TGCGCCAGCAGTGAGCCCCCTAGCGGGGGGGCTTTTTGGAATGAGCAGTTCTTC. Its protein product is CASSEPPSGGAFWNEQFF.

The chain uses TRBV15 and TRBJ1-2; tentative D call: TRBD1 (6 bases). Trimming took 3 bases from V and 7 from J, leaving 21 bases between them. This CDR3 has 16 residues. Germline-derived CDR1 and CDR2 are LNHNV and YYDKDF (reference sequence). CDR3 region: CATSRSLTGSLSGYTF. The CDR3 DNA follows: TGTGCCACCAGCAGGAGCCTTACAGGGTCTCTTAGTGGCTACACCTTC. The entire variable domain, with the rest obtained from reference TRBV15 and TRBJ1-2, is as follows: DAMVIQNPRYQVTQFGKPVTLSCSQTLNHNVMYWYQQKSSQAPKLLFHYYDKDFNNEADTPDNFQSRRPNTSFCFLDIRSPGLGDTAMYLCATSRSLTGSLSGYTFGSGTRLTVV.

This sequence joins TRBV2 and TRBJ1-6; D is unclear. Germline CDR1 is SNHLY and CDR2 is FYNNEI. V was clipped by 3 bases and J by 9 bases, with 9 bases between them. The CDR3 spans 13 residues. This CDR3 is CASSDVPGSPLHF. CDR3 DNA sequence: TGTGCCAGCAGTGATGTGCCGGGTTCACCCCTCCACTTT.

The chain combines TRBV7-9 with TRBJ2-1; possibly TRBD2 for D (6 bases). Trimming took off 1 base at V and 10 bases at J, with 14 bases between the two ends. The CDR3 is 14 residues long. Germline-derived CDR1 and CDR2 are SEHNR and FQNEAQ (reference sequence). The DNA of the CDR3 is TGTGCCAGCAGCTTAGTGACGGGAGTTGGGGAGCAGTTCTTC. Amino acids: CASSLVTGVGEQFF.

This clone was recorded once. The chain couples TRBV21-1 to TRBJ1-5; the table calls TRBD1, which could not be checked here. TRBV21-1 is a pseudogene. The CDR3 loop spans 19 amino acids. The CDR3 DNA reads as TGTGCCAGCAGCAAAGCGCTTTGGATAAGGGGAAGATACAATCAGCCCCAGCATTTT. This sequence encodes CASSKALWIRGRYNQPQHF.

The chain carries TRBV10-2 and TRBJ2-5; 12 nucleotides agree with TRBD2. Germline values: CDR1 WSHSY, CDR2 SAAADI. This CDR3 contains 14 residues. J gave up 3 bases and V 7 bases, and 3 bases lay outside the gene matches. The DNA of the CDR3 is TGCGCCAGCACCAGGACTAGCGGGGAAGAGACCCAGTACTTC. Protein: CASTRTSGEETQYF.

V is TRBV30 and J is TRBJ1-1; D unresolved. Trimming stripped 7 bases from V and 0 bases from J, with 12 bases between. The CDR3 covers 13 residues. Germline CDR1 is GTSNPN and CDR2 is SVGIG (reference sequence). The CDR3 here is CASNLQVNTEAFF. CDR3 nucleotides: TGTGCCTCAAACCTCCAGGTGAACACTGAAGCTTTCTTT.

The chain joins TRBV9 to TRBJ1-1; D perhaps matches TRBD1 (6 bases). In germline, CDR1 is SGDLS, CDR2 YYNGEE. The CDR3 extends over 13 amino acids. V lost 0 bases to trimming and J lost 11 bases, with 14 bases between them. DNA for the CDR3: TGTGCCAGCAGCGTAGCTTCAGGGGCTGGTGCTTTCTTT. It encodes CASSVASGAGAFF.

The chain links TRBV5-1 to TRBJ2-2; D remains unclear. The V gene lost 6 bases and the J gene lost 1 base, with 19 bases spanning the gap. CDR3 length equals 17 residues. In germline, CDR1 is SGHRS, CDR2 YFSETQ. The CDR3 nucleotides are TGCGCCAGCAAATATGGCCTTGAGGTCCTGAACACCGGGGAGCTGTTTTTT. It encodes CASKYGLEVLNTGELFF.

The chain carries TRBV3-1 (or the pseudogene TRBV3-2) and TRBJ1-4; D not certain. Between the trimmed V and J ends, which lost 6 bases and 0 bases, there was a span of 11 bases. The CDR3 has 15 amino acids. The germline V gene encodes CDR1 LGHDT and CDR2 YNNKEL (reference sequence). CDR3 residues: CASSPWLATNEKLFF. CDR3 coding DNA: TGTGCCAGCAGTCCCTGGCTCGCAACTAATGAAAAACTGTTTTTT.

V and J are TRBV2 and TRBJ2-1; 9 nucleotides match TRBD2. The ends lost 6 bases at V and 7 bases at J; junction bases unmatched: 4. Germline V gene data show CDR1 as SNHLY and CDR2 as FYNNEI. The CDR3 has 13 residues. The CDR3 protein is CASRLAGVNEQFF. The CDR3 nucleotides are TGTGCCAGCAGGTTAGCGGGAGTAAATGAGCAGTTCTTC.

V and J are TRBV14 and TRBJ2-1; 9 nucleotides match TRBD2. The germline gives CDR1 SGHDN, CDR2 FVKESK. The CDR3 has 16 amino acids. The junction had 7 bases not matched to a gene; V was cut back by 3 bases and J by 4 bases. The CDR3 here is CASSHLSGGVYNEQFF. As DNA, the CDR3 is TGTGCCAGCAGCCACCTTAGCGGGGGAGTGTACAATGAGCAGTTCTTC. Together with reference TRBV14 and TRBJ2-1, the CDR3 gives the full variable domain: EAGVTQFPSHSVIEKGQTVTLRCDPISGHDNLYWYRRVMGKEIKFLLHFVKESKQDESGMPNNRFLAERTGGTYSTLKVQPAELEDSGVYFCASSHLSGGVYNEQFFGPGTRLTVL.

This chain joins TRBV12-5 and TRBJ1-5; perhaps TRBD1 as D (6 bases). The CDR3 runs to 17 residues. Between the trimmed V and J ends, which lost 0 bases and 3 bases, there was a span of 15 bases. The V gene's germline CDR1 is LGHNT and CDR2 FRNRAP. CDR3 loop: CASGLVRLGGVNQPQHF. The CDR3 DNA reads TGTGCTAGTGGTTTGGTACGCCTTGGGGGCGTCAATCAGCCCCAGCATTTT.

This sequence joins TRBV10-3 and TRBJ2-5; 8 bases fit TRBD2. Germline V lookup: CDR1 ENHRY, CDR2 SYGVKD. The CDR3 has 14 amino acids. V shed 7 bases, J shed 0 bases, and the junction held 4 bases outside the gene matches. CDR3 DNA sequence: TGTGCCATCAACGGGAGGGCGTACCAAGAGACCCAGTACTTC. Translating it yields CAINGRAYQETQYF.

V is TRBV30 and J is TRBJ1-2; D perhaps matches TRBD1 (5 bases). CDR1 and CDR2 from the germline V gene are GTSNPN and SVGIG (reference sequence). This CDR3 is built from 14 residues. V lost 5 bases and J lost 5, with 18 bases in between. CDR3: CAWQLVGRGYGYTF. CDR3 sequence (DNA): TGTGCCTGGCAACTAGTTGGCCGGGGGTATGGCTACACCTTC.

The rearrangement uses TRBV28 and TRBJ2-1; D perhaps matches TRBD1 (6 bases). Between the trimmed V and J ends, which lost 4 bases and 3 bases, there was a span of 13 bases. The V gene's germline CDR1 is MDHEN and CDR2 SYDVKM. This CDR3 comprises 15 residues. The CDR3 DNA reads as TGTGCCAGCAGTTCGACAGGAGTCAACTACAATGAGCAGTTCTTC. It translates to CASSSTGVNYNEQFF.

The V call is TRBV6-5, the J call TRBJ1-2; D gene uncertain. V gave up 2 bases and J gave up 8 bases, with 12 bases separating them. CDR3 length equals 13 residues. CDR1 MNHEY and CDR2 SVGAGI come from the germline V gene. DNA for the CDR3: TGTGCCAGCAGTTACGAGGGAACGACGGGCTACACCTTC. It yields the protein CASSYEGTTGYTF.